The present entry profiles one TCR beta chain with its context. These data are taken from a study of blood T cell repertoires in COVID-19. Whole-study context: Symptom resolution, clearance, or two negative PCRs marked donors in Cohort 3 as recovered.

Per the authors' pipeline: From reference gene primer amplification, estimates of nucleated cell counts were derived. This table comes from immunoSEQ multiplex PCR, and its TCRdb copy is limited to in-frame clones, with some not included. D and trimming were read from the DNA, whereas the V and J calls and clone size are those reported in that table. The profile shows 330,000 or so clones, approximately 89% of them singletons. This CDR3 has 13 amino acids. Deletions cut 2 bases from V and 5 bases from J, with 10 bases between. Germline CDR1 GTSNPN, CDR2 SVGIG (reference sequence). Residents of 24 US areas, aged roughly 18 to 89 years, made up the participants. Self-reported history from a screening survey and questionnaire set each donor's cohort.

V gene TRBV30 combines with J gene TRBJ1-3; D call uncertain. This sequence originates from a middle-aged man in a cohort exposed to, infected with or recovered from COVID-19 (not recorded which). The sample consisted of PBMCs or T cells enriched from blood (not recorded which). CDR3 nucleotides: TGTGCCTGGAGTTTAGGAGGTAGAAACACCATATATTTT. Amino acids: CAWSLGGRNTIYF.